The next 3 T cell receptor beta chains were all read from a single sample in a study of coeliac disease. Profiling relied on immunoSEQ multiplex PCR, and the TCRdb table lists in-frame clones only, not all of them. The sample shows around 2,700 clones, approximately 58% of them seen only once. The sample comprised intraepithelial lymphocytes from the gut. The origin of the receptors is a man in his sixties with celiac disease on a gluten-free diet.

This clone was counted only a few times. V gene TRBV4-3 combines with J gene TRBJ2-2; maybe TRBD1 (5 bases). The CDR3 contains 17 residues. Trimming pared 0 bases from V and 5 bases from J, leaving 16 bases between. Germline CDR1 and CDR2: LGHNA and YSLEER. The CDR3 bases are TGCGCCAGCAGCCAAGATATGGGGCTCATGGGGACCGGGGAGCTGTTTTTT. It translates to CASSQDMGLMGTGELFF.

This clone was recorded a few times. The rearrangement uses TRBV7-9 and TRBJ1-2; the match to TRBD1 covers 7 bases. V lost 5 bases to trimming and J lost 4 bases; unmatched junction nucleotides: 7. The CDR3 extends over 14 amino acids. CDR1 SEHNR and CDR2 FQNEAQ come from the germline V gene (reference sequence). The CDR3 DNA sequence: TGTGCCAGCAGCCTCGGGACAGACTCCTATGGCTACACCTTC. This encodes CASSLGTDSYGYTF.

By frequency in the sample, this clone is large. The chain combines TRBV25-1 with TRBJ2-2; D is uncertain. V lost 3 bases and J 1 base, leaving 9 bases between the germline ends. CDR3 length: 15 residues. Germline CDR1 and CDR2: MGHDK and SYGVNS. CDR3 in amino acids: CASSDTVKNTGELFF. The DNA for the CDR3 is TGTGCCAGCAGTGATACGGTTAAGAACACCGGGGAGCTGTTTTTT.